These 22 T cell receptor beta chains were all obtained from the same sample, sequenced in a study of blood T cell repertoires in COVID-19. The method was immunoSEQ multiplex PCR; TCRdb's version includes in-frame clones alone and lacks a portion of them. This sample has around 310,000 clones, with about 90% found just once. Input material: peripheral blood. The receptors derive from a woman aged 40-49 years with COVID-19, enrolled during active disease.

V is TRBV5-1 and J is TRBJ2-2, with D perhaps TRBD1 (6 bases). Germline-derived CDR1 and CDR2 are SGHRS and YFSETQ. V dropped 7 bases and J dropped 2 bases, with 12 bases sitting between them. This CDR3 contains 14 residues. The DNA of the CDR3 is TGCGCCAGCTTCGGGACACTCAACACCGGGGAGCTGTTTTTT. This encodes CASFGTLNTGELFF.

V and J are TRBV19 and TRBJ1-2; D uncertain. The CDR3 is 12 amino acids. Per germline, CDR1 LNHDA and CDR2 SQIVND (reference sequence). Trimming stripped 3 bases from V and 7 bases from J, with 9 bases between. The CDR3 region has the DNA TGTGCCAGTAGTATCGCACTATTTGGCTACACCTTC. As protein: CASSIALFGYTF.

The chain uses TRBV29-1 and TRBJ1-5; TRBD1 might be the D (5 bases). The CDR3 length is 15 residues. Trimming pared 0 bases from V and 5 bases from J, leaving 14 bases between. Germline V CDR1 and CDR2: SQVTM, ANQGSEA. DNA of the CDR3: TGCAGCGTTGAAGAGACAGTCGGCATCCATCAGCCCCAGCATTTT. It translates to CSVEETVGIHQPQHF. Together with reference TRBV29-1 and TRBJ1-5, the CDR3 gives the full variable domain: SAVISQKPSRDICQRGTSLTIQCQVDSQVTMMFWYRQQPGQSLTLIATANQGSEATYESGFVIDKFPISRPNLTFSTLTVSNMSPEDSSIYLCSVEETVGIHQPQHFGDGTRLSIL.

The J gene is TRBJ1-1, the V gene TRBV5-5, with D possibly TRBD1 on 5 matching bases. CDR3 length equals 14 residues. V dropped 4 bases and J dropped 3 bases, with 13 bases sitting between them. The germline V gene encodes CDR1 SGHKS and CDR2 YYEKEE (reference sequence). CDR3 nucleotide sequence: TGTGCCAGCAGCCGATTGGGGGGTTACACTGAAGCTTTCTTT. As protein: CASSRLGGYTEAFF. The full variable domain, with the rest looked up from reference TRBV5-5 and TRBJ1-1, is DAGVTQSPTHLIKTRGQQVTLRCSPISGHKSVSWYQQVLGQGPQFIFQYYEKEERGRGNFPDRFSARQFPNYSSELNVNALLLGDSALYLCASSRLGGYTEAFFGQGTRLTVV.

This chain joins TRBV5-1 and TRBJ2-3, with D tentatively TRBD1 (5 bases). This CDR3 has 14 residues. Germline CDR1 SGHRS, CDR2 YFSETQ. The V end was cut by 0 bases, the J end by 2 bases, with 7 bases between. CDR3 residues: CASSLGTNTDTQYF. CDR3 DNA: TGCGCCAGCAGCTTGGGGACAAACACAGATACGCAGTATTTT.

The rearrangement links TRBV12-5 to TRBJ2-1, with 9 bases lining up with TRBD1. The germline gives CDR1 LGHNT, CDR2 FRNRAP. The CDR3 loop spans 17 amino acids. The V segment lost 2 bases and the J segment 5 bases; nucleotides outside the gene matches: 10. DNA for the CDR3: TGTGCTAGTGGTTTGACCCCCGACAGGGGGTCTGACAATGAGCAGTTCTTC. Translating it yields CASGLTPDRGSDNEQFF.

V usage is TRBV5-4 and J usage is TRBJ1-2, with 9 bases fitting TRBD1. The CDR3 is 14 residues long. The J segment lost 7 bases and the V segment lost 7 bases, leaving 11 bases of the junction unmatched. CDR1 and CDR2 from the germline V gene are SGHNT and YYREEE (reference sequence). CDR3 sequence (DNA): TGTGCCAGCTATACACCGGGACAGGGTAGTGGCTACACCTTC. It codes for CASYTPGQGSGYTF.

The genes are TRBV14 and TRBJ2-1, with 9 positions matching TRBD2. There are 15 residues in the CDR3. Germline V gene data show CDR1 as SGHDN and CDR2 as FVKESK. V gave up 8 bases and J gave up 7 bases; unmatched junction bases: 12. CDR3: CASGPSNSGRNEQFF. CDR3 nucleotides: TGTGCCAGCGGGCCCTCAAATAGCGGGAGAAATGAGCAGTTCTTC.

The chain is built from TRBV5-1 and TRBJ2-5, with TRBD2 matching over 12 bases. The CDR3 totals 18 residues. Germline V CDR1 and CDR2: SGHRS, YFSETQ. Trimming at V came to 0 bases and at J to 1 base, leaving 7 bases not matched to a gene. CDR3 protein: CASSLAASGRVGQETQYF. The CDR3 nucleotides are TGCGCCAGCAGCTTGGCGGCTAGCGGGAGGGTGGGCCAAGAGACCCAGTACTTC.

V usage is TRBV5-1 and J usage is TRBJ2-7, with D maybe TRBD1 (5 bases). CDR1 is SGHRS, CDR2 YFSETQ, per germline. The V end lost 3 bases, the J end lost 2 bases, and 15 bases lay between the germline ends. The CDR3 spans 15 residues. Here the CDR3 DNA reads TGCGCCAGCAGCTCTTCCAGGGTAGCCCCCTACGAGCAGTACTTC. This gives the protein CASSSSRVAPYEQYF.

The CDR3 is CASSLTREQPQHF. CDR3 DNA sequence: TGTGCCAGTAGTCTGACCCGGGAGCAGCCCCAGCATTTT. This chain connects TRBV19 to TRBJ1-5; D is undetermined. Germline values: CDR1 LNHDA, CDR2 SQIVND (reference sequence). This CDR3 contains 13 residues. The V end lost 5 bases, the J end lost 7 bases, and 12 bases lay between the germline ends.

The V gene is TRBV19, the J gene TRBJ2-1, with 7 bases that match TRBD2. V was pared by 7 bases and J by 6 bases, with 12 bases of the junction left unmatched. Germline CDR1 LNHDA, CDR2 SQIVND (reference sequence). This CDR3 contains 15 residues. CDR3 residues: CASTLDRLAGNEQFF. Written as DNA, the CDR3 is TGTGCCAGTACCCTCGATCGACTAGCTGGCAATGAGCAGTTCTTC.

This rearrangement joins TRBV9 to TRBJ1-3; tentative D call: TRBD1 (6 bases). The V and J ends lost 1 base and 2 bases respectively, with 10 bases between them. Germline V gives CDR1 SGDLS, CDR2 YYNGEE. The CDR3 consists of 15 residues. Here the CDR3 DNA reads TGTGCCAGCAGCGTATATGGGGGCCCTGGAAACACCATATATTTT. Translation: CASSVYGGPGNTIYF. Full variable domain (remainder filled in from reference TRBV9 and TRBJ1-3): DSGVTQTPKHLITATGQRVTLRCSPRSGDLSVYWYQQSLDQGLQFLIQYYNGEERAKGNILERFSAQQFPDLHSELNLSSLELGDSALYFCASSVYGGPGNTIYFGEGSWLTVV.

V gene TRBV3-1 (or the pseudogene TRBV3-2) combines with J gene TRBJ1-6, with D unresolved. The germline V and J ends were trimmed by 2 bases and 9 bases, with 8 bases remaining between them. The length of the CDR3 is 13 residues. CDR1 is LGHDT and CDR2 is YNNKEL in the germline V gene (reference sequence). The CDR3, as DNA: TGTGCCAGCAGCCAAAGAGATTCTTCACCCCTCCACTTT. Protein product: CASSQRDSSPLHF.

V gene TRBV11-2 combines with J gene TRBJ2-1, with unresolved D. Looked up from germline, CDR1 is SGHAT and CDR2 is FQNNGV. The CDR3 has 15 residues. Between the trimmed V and J ends, which lost 6 bases and 5 bases, there was a span of 17 bases. The CDR3 sequence: CASRPIRRRDNEQFF. For the CDR3, the DNA is TGTGCCAGCAGGCCTATCCGTCGAAGAGACAATGAGCAGTTCTTC.

The gene calls are TRBV6-5 and TRBJ2-1, with 9 bases lining up with TRBD2. Per germline, CDR1 MNHEY and CDR2 SVGAGI. This CDR3 comprises 16 residues. V shed 2 bases, J shed 4 bases, and the junction held 6 bases outside the gene matches. This chain's CDR3 is CASSYDSGRIYNEQFF. The DNA of the CDR3 is TGTGCCAGCAGTTACGACAGCGGGAGGATATACAATGAGCAGTTCTTC.

This clone was recorded a few times. The rearrangement joins TRBV5-1 to TRBJ2-2; unclear D gene. This CDR3 has 14 residues. With 0 bases removed from V and 2 bases from J, the gap between germline ends came to 5 bases. The V gene's germline CDR1 is SGHRS and CDR2 YFSETQ. CDR3 loop: CASSLASNTGELFF. The CDR3 coding sequence is TGCGCCAGCAGCTTGGCCAGTAACACCGGGGAGCTGTTTTTT.

The count of this clone is one. This rearrangement joins TRBV7-9 to TRBJ2-7; a possible D gene is TRBD2 (5 bases). Per the germline V gene, CDR1 is SEHNR and CDR2 is FQNEAQ (reference sequence). Deletions cut 1 base from V and 5 bases from J, with 15 bases between. The CDR3 consists of 15 residues. The CDR3 reads CASSLDSRRSDEQYF. The DNA for the CDR3 is TGTGCCAGCAGCTTAGATTCGAGGAGGAGCGACGAGCAGTACTTC.

CDR3 sequence: CASSLGTVYGYTF. The CDR3 DNA reads as TGTGCCAGCAGTTTAGGGACAGTCTATGGCTACACCTTC. The chain couples TRBV28 to TRBJ1-2; TRBD1 matches 7 bases. The ends lost 2 bases at V and 4 bases at J; junction bases unmatched: 1. CDR1 MDHEN and CDR2 SYDVKM come from the germline V gene. The CDR3 covers 13 residues.

This clone was detected only once. In DNA form, the CDR3 reads TGTGCCAGCAGTCTACAGGCCCCACGCACAGATACGCAGTATTTT. This gives the protein CASSLQAPRTDTQYF. The chain recombines TRBV28 with TRBJ2-3; perhaps TRBD1 as D (5 bases). Trimming stripped 5 bases from V and 1 base from J, with 13 bases between. Germline CDR1 MDHEN, CDR2 SYDVKM. The CDR3 runs to 15 residues. Using reference TRBV28 and TRBJ2-3 for the parts outside the CDR3, the full variable domain is DVKVTQSSRYLVKRTGEKVFLECVQDMDHENMFWYRQDPGLGLRLIYFSYDVKMKEKGDIPEGYSVSREKKERFSLILESASTNQTSMYLCASSLQAPRTDTQYFGPGTRLTVL.

This clone has only a few counts. The V gene is TRBV6-1, the J gene TRBJ1-3, with D possibly being TRBD1 (6 bases). V lost 4 bases and J 2 bases, leaving 15 bases between the germline ends. This CDR3 region has 16 residues. Germline CDR1 MNHNS, CDR2 SASEGT. CDR3 residues: CASSVRTVETGNTIYF. The CDR3 nucleotides read TGTGCCAGCAGTGTTAGGACAGTCGAGACTGGAAACACCATATATTTT.

The chain links TRBV20-1 to TRBJ1-1; D possibly corresponds to TRBD1 (5 bases). Trimming cost V 2 bases and J 6 bases, with 7 bases left between them. Germline CDR1 reads DFQATT; CDR2 reads SNEGSKA (reference sequence). The CDR3 length is 11 residues. CDR3 in DNA: TGCAGTGCTAGACAGGGCGCTGAAGCTTTCTTT. It specifies CSARQGAEAFF.